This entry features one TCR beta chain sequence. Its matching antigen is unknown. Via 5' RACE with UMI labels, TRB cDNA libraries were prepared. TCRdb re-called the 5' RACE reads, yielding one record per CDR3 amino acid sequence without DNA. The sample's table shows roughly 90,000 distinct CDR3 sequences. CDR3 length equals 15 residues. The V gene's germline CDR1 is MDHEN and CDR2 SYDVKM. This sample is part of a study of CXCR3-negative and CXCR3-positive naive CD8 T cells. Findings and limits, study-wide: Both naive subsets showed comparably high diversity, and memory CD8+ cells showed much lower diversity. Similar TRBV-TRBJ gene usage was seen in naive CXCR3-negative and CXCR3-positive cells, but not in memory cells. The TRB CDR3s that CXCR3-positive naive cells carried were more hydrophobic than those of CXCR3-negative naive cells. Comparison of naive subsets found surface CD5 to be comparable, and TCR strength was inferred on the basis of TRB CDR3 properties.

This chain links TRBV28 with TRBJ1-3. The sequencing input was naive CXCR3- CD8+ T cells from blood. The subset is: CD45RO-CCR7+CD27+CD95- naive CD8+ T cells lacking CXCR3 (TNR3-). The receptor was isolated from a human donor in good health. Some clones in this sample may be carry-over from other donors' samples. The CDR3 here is CASSLLASSGNTIYF.